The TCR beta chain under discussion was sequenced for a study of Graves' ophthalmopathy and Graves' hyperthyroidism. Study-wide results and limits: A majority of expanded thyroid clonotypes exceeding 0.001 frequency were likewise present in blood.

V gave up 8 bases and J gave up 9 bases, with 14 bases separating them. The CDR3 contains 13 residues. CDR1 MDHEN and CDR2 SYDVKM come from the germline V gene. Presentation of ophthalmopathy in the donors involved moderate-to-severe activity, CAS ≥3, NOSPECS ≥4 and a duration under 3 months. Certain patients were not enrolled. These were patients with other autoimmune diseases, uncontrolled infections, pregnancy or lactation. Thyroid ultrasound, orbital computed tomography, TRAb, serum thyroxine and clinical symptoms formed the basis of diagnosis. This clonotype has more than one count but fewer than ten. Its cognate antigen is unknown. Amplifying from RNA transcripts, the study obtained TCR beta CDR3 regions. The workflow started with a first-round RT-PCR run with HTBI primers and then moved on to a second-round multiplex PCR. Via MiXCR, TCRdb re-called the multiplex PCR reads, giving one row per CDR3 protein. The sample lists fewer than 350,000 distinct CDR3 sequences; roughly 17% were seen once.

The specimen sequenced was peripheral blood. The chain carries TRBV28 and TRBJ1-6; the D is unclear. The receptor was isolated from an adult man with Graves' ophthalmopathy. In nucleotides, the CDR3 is TGTGCCAGCCGGGGTTTCTGGGCTTCACCCCTCCACTTT. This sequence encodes CASRGFWASPLHF.